Shown below are 13 T cell receptor beta chains from a single sample sequenced in a study of cytomegalovirus exposure and HLA in healthy donors. Vbeta (60) and Jbeta (13) primers were used in the PCR. Using immunoSEQ multiplex PCR, the repertoire was profiled, and TCRdb retains in-frame clones only, with some absent. The sample yields 60,000 to 80,000 clones, about 69% seen once. The sample taken for sequencing was PBMCs. Source of these receptors: a woman in her 30s in good health and CMV-seronegative.

The chain links TRBV14 to TRBJ2-7, with TRBD1 matching over 8 bases. The germline gives CDR1 SGHDN, CDR2 FVKESK. Trimming took 0 bases from V and 2 from J; bases not matched to a gene: 0. The CDR3 is 14 residues long. The CDR3 loop is CASSQEGQAYEQYF. In DNA, the CDR3 is TGTGCCAGCAGCCAAGAGGGACAGGCCTACGAGCAGTACTTC. Full variable domain (outside the CDR3, taken from reference TRBV14 and TRBJ2-7): EAGVTQFPSHSVIEKGQTVTLRCDPISGHDNLYWYRRVMGKEIKFLLHFVKESKQDESGMPNNRFLAERTGGTYSTLKVQPAELEDSGVYFCASSQEGQAYEQYFGPGTRLTVT.

The chain joins TRBV6-6 to TRBJ2-5; 7 bases line up with TRBD2. Trimming removed 6 bases from V and 3 bases from J; junction bases left unmatched: 4. The CDR3 runs 13 residues. Germline V lookup: CDR1 MNHNY, CDR2 SVGAGI (reference sequence). The CDR3 region has the DNA TGTGCCAGCAGAGGGGCGGGGGAAGAGACCCAGTACTTC. It translates to CASRGAGEETQYF.

The chain recombines TRBV7-3 with TRBJ1-2, with TRBD1 identical over 11 bases. Looked up from germline, CDR1 is SGHTA and CDR2 is FQGTGA. Losses at the gene ends were 4 bases for V and 8 bases for J; bases not matched to a gene: 6. CDR3 size: 14 residues. The CDR3 DNA reads as TGTGCCAGCAGCTCCGGGACAGGGGGTGGAGGCTACACCTTC. Translated: CASSSGTGGGGYTF.

The chain employs TRBV7-2 and TRBJ2-1; 13 bases fit TRBD2. This CDR3 is 20 amino acids long. CDR1 SGHTA and CDR2 FQGNSA come from the germline V gene. V lost 0 bases, J lost 2 bases, and 10 bases stayed unmatched. Here the CDR3 reads CASSLARVRGLAGTYNEQFF. CDR3 sequence (DNA): TGTGCCAGCAGCTTAGCGAGGGTAAGGGGACTAGCGGGAACCTACAATGAGCAGTTCTTC.

V is TRBV7-2 and J is TRBJ2-5, with D possibly being TRBD1 or TRBD2 (6 bases each). Trimming took off 5 bases at V and 2 bases at J, with 12 bases between the two ends. The length of the CDR3 is 14 residues. Germline V gene sequence: CDR1 SGHTA, CDR2 FQGNSA. CDR3 sequence reads: CASSLGGLQETQYF. The CDR3 DNA sequence: TGTGCCAGCAGCCTAGGGGGACTTCAAGAGACCCAGTACTTC.

V gene TRBV5-1 combines with J gene TRBJ1-4; 9 bases align to TRBD1. Germline V gene lookup returns CDR1 SGHRS and CDR2 YFSETQ. This CDR3 is 17 amino acids long. J was trimmed by 5 bases and V by 5 bases; bases with no gene match: 13. The CDR3 bases are TGCGCCAGCAGGGGTGGACAGGGGAGTTTTAGGAATGAAAAACTGTTTTTT. Protein sequence: CASRGGQGSFRNEKLFF. The whole variable domain, remainder taken from reference TRBV5-1 and TRBJ1-4, is KAGVTQTPRYLIKTRGQQVTLSCSPISGHRSVSWYQQTPGQGLQFLFEYFSETQRNKGNFPGRFSGRQFSNSRSEMNVSTLELGDSALYLCASRGGQGSFRNEKLFFGSGTQLSVL.

The chain has TRBV2 and TRBJ2-6; 8 bases are shared with TRBD2. This CDR3 has 16 amino acids. Germline V lookup: CDR1 SNHLY, CDR2 FYNNEI. V shed 2 bases, J shed 0 bases, and the junction held 0 bases outside the gene matches. The CDR3 coding sequence is TGTGCCAGCAGTGAAAGCGGGAGCTCTGGGGCCAACGTCCTGACTTTC. Encoded protein: CASSESGSSGANVLTF.

The rearrangement links TRBV9 to TRBJ2-7; the D is unclear. This CDR3 region has 13 residues. Germline V gene sequence: CDR1 SGDLS, CDR2 YYNGEE. Trimming removed 0 bases from V and 6 bases from J, with 10 bases in between. The CDR3 loop reads CASSVGITGEQYF. The CDR3 nucleotides are TGTGCCAGCAGCGTAGGCATCACTGGCGAGCAGTACTTC.

The chain combines TRBV5-1 with TRBJ2-2; D gene unclear. V was pared by 2 bases and J by 7 bases, with 9 bases between. CDR3 length: 13 amino acids. Per germline, CDR1 SGHRS and CDR2 YFSETQ. The CDR3 DNA reads TGCGCCAGCAGCTTCAGCGAGGTCGGGGAGCTGTTTTTT. It translates to CASSFSEVGELFF.

This clone was picked up a small number of times. The rearrangement joins TRBV7-9 to TRBJ2-5; TRBD2 might be the D (6 bases). V gave up 3 bases and J gave up 5 bases, with 16 bases separating them. CDR1 is SEHNR and CDR2 is FQNEAQ in the germline V gene (reference sequence). This CDR3 region has 15 residues. CDR3 in DNA: TGTGCCAGCAGCTTTCAAACTAGCTGGAGGGAGACCCAGTACTTC. This translates into CASSFQTSWRETQYF.

This clone was recorded once. The rearrangement joins TRBV27 to TRBJ2-5; maybe TRBD2 (5 bases). Trimming took off 4 bases at V and 5 bases at J, with 8 bases between the two ends. Germline assignment: CDR1 MNHEY and CDR2 SMNVEV (reference sequence). The CDR3 is 12 residues long. Here the CDR3 reads CASSSREETQYF. In DNA form, the CDR3 reads TGTGCCAGCAGTTCAAGGGAGGAGACCCAGTACTTC.

The chain recombines TRBV28 with TRBJ1-2, with 9 bases aligning to TRBD1. Germline values: CDR1 MDHEN, CDR2 SYDVKM. The CDR3 contains 16 residues. The V and J ends lost 3 bases and 4 bases, in that order; junction bases with no gene match: 9. CDR3 nucleotides: TGTGCCAGCAGTTTTGCCGAGACGACAGGGGGCTATGGCTACACCTTC. This translates into CASSFAETTGGYGYTF.

This clone was counted only a few times. This chain connects TRBV4-1 to TRBJ2-2; 9 nucleotides match TRBD1. Germline V gene lookup returns CDR1 MGHRA and CDR2 YSYEKL. This CDR3 is built from 16 residues. Trimming cost V 0 bases and J 6 bases; bases outside gene matches: 5. This CDR3 reads CASSQEQGAYAGELFF. DNA for the CDR3: TGCGCCAGCAGCCAAGAACAGGGGGCGTACGCCGGGGAGCTGTTTTTT.